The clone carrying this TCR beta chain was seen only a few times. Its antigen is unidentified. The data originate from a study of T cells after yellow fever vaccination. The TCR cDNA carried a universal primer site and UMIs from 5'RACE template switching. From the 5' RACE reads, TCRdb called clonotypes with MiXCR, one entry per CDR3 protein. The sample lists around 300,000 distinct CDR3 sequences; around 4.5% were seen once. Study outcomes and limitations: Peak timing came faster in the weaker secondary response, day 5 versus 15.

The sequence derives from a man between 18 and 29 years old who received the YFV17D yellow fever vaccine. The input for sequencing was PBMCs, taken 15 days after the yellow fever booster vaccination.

CDR3 region: CAWSGWGAGNTEAFF. The CDR3 bases are TGTGCCTGGAGTGGCTGGGGGGCGGGTAACACTGAAGCTTTCTTT. The chain uses TRBV30 and TRBJ1-1; possible D gene TRBD1, 6 bases. V was pared by 1 base and J by 2 bases, with 14 bases between. CDR3 length equals 15 residues. Germline V gene sequence: CDR1 GTSNPN, CDR2 SVGIG (reference sequence).